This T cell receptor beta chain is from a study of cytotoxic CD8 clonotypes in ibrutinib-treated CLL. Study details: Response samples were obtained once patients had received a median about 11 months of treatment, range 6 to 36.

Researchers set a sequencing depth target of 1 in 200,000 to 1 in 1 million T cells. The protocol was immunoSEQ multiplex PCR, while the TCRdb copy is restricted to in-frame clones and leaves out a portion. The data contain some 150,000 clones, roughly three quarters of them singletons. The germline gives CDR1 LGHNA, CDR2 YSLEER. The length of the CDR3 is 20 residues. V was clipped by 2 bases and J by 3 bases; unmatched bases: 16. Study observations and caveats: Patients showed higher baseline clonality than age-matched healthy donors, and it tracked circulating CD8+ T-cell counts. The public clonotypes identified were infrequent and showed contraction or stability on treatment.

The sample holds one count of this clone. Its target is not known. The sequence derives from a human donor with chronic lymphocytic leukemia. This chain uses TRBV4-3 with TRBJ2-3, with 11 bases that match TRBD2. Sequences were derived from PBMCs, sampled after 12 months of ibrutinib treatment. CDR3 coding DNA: TGCGCCAGCAGCCAAAGGAAAGAACTTAGGGCTAGCGGGAGGACAGATACGCAGTATTTT. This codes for CASSQRKELRASGRTDTQYF.